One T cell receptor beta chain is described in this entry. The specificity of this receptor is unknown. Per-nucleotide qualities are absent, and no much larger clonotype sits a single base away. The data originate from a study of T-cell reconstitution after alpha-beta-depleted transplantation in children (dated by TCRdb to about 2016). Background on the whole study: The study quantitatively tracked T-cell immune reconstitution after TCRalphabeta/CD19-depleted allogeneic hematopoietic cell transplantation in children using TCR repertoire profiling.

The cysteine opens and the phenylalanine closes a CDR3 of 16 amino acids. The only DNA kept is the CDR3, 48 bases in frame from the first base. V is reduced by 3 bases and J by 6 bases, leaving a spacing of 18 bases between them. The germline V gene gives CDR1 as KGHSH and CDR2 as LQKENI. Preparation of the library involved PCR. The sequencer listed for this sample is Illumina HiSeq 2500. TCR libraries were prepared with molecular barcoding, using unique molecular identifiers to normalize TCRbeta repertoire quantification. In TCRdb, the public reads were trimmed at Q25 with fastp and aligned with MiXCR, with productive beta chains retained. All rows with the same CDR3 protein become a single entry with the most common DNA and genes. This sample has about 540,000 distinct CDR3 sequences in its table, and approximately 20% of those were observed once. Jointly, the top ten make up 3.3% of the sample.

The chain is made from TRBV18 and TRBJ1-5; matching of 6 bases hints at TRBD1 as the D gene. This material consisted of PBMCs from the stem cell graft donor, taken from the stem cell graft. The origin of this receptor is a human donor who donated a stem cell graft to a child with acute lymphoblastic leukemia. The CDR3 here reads CASSPHSTGRGQPQHF. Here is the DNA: TGTGCCAGCTCACCCCATTCGACAGGAAGGGGTCAGCCCCAGCATTTT.